Below, one T cell receptor (beta chain) is given with its context. Its matching antigen is unknown. These data belong to a study of cytomegalovirus exposure and HLA in healthy donors. Use of 60 Vbeta and 13 Jbeta primers characterized the PCR. Using immunoSEQ multiplex PCR, the repertoire was profiled, and TCRdb retains in-frame clones only, with some absent. The sample shows about 150,000 clones, about 80% of them seen only once. Points from the study as a whole: Across donors, most TCRs were seen rarely, yet some public ones were widespread.

The CDR3 is 15 amino acids. J was trimmed by 4 bases and V by 4 bases; bases with no gene match: 5. Looked up from germline, CDR1 is SGHRS and CDR2 is YFSETQ. The V gene is TRBV5-1, the J gene TRBJ2-7, with 13 bases aligning to TRBD2. The source of this sequence is a man aged 30-40 years in good health and CMV-seropositive. Material for sequencing was PBMCs. The CDR3 is CASSLGTSGAYEQYF. CDR3 DNA: TGCGCCAGCAGCCTCGGGACTAGCGGGGCATACGAGCAGTACTTC.